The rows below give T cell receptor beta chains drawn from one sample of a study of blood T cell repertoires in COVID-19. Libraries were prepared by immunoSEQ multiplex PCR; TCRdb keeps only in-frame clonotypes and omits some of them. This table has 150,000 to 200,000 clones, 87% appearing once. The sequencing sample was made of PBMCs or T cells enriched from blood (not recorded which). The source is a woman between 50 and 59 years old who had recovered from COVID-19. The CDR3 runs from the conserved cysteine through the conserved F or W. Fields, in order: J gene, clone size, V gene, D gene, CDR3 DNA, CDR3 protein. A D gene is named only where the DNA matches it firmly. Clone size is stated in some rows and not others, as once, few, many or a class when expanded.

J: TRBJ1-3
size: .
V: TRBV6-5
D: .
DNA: TGTGCCAGCAGCGGCGCCAGGGGAGGAAACACCATATATTTT
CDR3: CASSGARGGNTIYF

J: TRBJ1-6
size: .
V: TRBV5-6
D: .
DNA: TGTGCCAGCAGCTCGGGGGGGAGGATCAATTCACCCCTCCACTTT
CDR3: CASSSGGRINSPLHF

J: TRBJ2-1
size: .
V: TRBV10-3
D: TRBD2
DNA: TGTGCCATCAGACAGCGGGACCACTCCTACAATGAGCAGTTCTTC
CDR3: CAIRQRDHSYNEQFF

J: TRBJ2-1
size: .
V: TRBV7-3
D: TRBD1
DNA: TGTGCCAGCAGCTGGGACAGGGGCAATGAGCAGTTCTTC
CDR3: CASSWDRGNEQFF

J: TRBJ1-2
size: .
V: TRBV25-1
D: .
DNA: TGTGCCACCGGGGAGATTAACTATGGCTACACCTTC
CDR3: CATGEINYGYTF

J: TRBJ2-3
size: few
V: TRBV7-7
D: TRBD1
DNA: TGTGCTAGCAGCTCCTTGACAGGGGGAGGCACAGATACGCAGTATTTT
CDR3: CASSSLTGGGTDTQYF

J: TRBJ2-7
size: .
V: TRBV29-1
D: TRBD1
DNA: TGCAGCGGGCGGGGGACAGGGCCTCAATACGAGCAGTACTTC
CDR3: CSGRGTGPQYEQYF

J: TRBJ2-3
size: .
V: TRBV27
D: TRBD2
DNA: TGTGCCAGCCGCCGGGGGGGCACAGATACGCAGTATTTT
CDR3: CASRRGGTDTQYF

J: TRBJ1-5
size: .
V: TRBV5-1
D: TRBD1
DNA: TGCGCCAGCAGCTTGGACAGGGGCGGTCAGCCCCAGCATTTT
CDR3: CASSLDRGGQPQHF

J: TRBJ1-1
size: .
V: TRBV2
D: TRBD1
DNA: TGTGCCAGCAGCGGTAGGACAGGGAGACGTGGCACTGAAGCTTTCTTT
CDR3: CASSGRTGRRGTEAFF

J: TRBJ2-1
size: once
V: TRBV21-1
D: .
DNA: TGTGCCAGCAGATCTGGGACTAGCAGCGCTGAGCAGTTCTTC
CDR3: CASRSGTSSAEQFF

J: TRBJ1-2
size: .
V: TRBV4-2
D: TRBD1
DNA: TGTGCCAGCAGCCTGATGGGACAGGGAGGGCGAGGCTACACCTTC
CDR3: CASSLMGQGGRGYTF